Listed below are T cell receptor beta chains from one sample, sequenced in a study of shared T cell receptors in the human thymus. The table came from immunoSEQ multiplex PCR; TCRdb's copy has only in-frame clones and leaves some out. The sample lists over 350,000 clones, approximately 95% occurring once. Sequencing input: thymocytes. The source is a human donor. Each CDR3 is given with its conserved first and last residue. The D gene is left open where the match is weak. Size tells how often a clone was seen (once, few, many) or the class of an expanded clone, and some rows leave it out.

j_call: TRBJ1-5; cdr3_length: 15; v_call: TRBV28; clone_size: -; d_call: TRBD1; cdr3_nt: TGTGCCAGCAGCCTGGGACAGGCGGTGAATCAGCCCCAGCATTTT; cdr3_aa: CASSLGQAVNQPQHF
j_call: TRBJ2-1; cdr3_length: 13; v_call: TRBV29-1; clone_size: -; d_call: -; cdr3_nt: TGCAGCCCCATCCTGGCGGTATACAATGAGCAGTTCTTC; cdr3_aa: CSPILAVYNEQFF
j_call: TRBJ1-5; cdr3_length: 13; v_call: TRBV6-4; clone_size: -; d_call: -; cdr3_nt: TGTGCCAGCAGTGAATGGGTATCTCAGCCCCAGCATTTT; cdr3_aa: CASSEWVSQPQHF
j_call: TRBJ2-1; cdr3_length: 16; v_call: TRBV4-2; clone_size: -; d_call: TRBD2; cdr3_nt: TGTGCCAGCAGCCAAGCGGGACTAGCGGGAGCGAATGAGCAGTTCTTC; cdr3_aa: CASSQAGLAGANEQFF
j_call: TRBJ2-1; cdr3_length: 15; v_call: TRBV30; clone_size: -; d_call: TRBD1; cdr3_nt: TGTGCCTGGACTCGCAGGGGGCGGGGTTACAATGAGCAGTTCTTC; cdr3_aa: CAWTRRGRGYNEQFF
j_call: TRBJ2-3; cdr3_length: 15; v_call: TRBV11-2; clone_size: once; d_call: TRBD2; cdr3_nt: TGTGCCAGCAGCTTAAGGTTGCTAGCGGTCCAACAGATGTATTTT; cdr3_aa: CASSLRLLAVQQMYF
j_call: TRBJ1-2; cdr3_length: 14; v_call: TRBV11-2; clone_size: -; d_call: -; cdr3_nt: TGTGCCAGCAGCTCTCCGGGACCGAGCTATGGCTACACCTTC; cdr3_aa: CASSSPGPSYGYTF
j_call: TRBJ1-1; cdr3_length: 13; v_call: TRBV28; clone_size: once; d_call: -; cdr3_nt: TGTGCCAGCAGTTTCCCCGGGAACACTGAAGCTTTCTTT; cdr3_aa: CASSFPGNTEAFF
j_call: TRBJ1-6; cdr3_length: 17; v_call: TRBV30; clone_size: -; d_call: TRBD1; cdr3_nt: TGTGCCTGGAGAAGGCAGGGGGAAAGCTCCTATAATTCACCCCTCCACTTT; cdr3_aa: CAWRRQGESSYNSPLHF
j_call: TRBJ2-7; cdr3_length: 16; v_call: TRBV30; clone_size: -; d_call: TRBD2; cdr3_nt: TGTGCCTGGAGTATGATAGCGGGATGGACTTCCTACGAGCAGTACTTC; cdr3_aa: CAWSMIAGWTSYEQYF
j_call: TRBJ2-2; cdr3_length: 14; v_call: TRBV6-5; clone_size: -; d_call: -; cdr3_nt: TGTGCCAGCAGGGGGCAGGGAAGGGCCGGGGAGCTGTTTTTT; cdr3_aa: CASRGQGRAGELFF
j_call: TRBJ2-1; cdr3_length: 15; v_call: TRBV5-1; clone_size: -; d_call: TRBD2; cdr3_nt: TGCGCCAGCAGCTGGGGACGGGAGGATTACAATGAGCAGTTCTTC; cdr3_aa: CASSWGREDYNEQFF
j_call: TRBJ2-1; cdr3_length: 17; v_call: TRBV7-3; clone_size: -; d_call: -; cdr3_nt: TGTGCCAGCAGCTTTAAGGCTTCCAGATTGGACTACACTGAGCAGTTCTTC; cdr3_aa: CASSFKASRLDYTEQFF
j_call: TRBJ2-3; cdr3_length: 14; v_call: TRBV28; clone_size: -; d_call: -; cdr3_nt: TGTGCCAGCAGTTCCGTTTCTAGCACAGATACGCAGTATTTT; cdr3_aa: CASSSVSSTDTQYF
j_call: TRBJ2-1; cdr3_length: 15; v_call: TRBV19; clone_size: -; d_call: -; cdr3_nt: TGTGCCAGTAGTATAGGTACGCTACAGGACAATGAGCAGTTCTTC; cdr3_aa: CASSIGTLQDNEQFF
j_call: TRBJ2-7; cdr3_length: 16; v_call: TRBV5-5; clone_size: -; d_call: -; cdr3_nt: TGTGCCAGCAGCTTGGAGGCTATCCCGAGCTCCTACGAGCAGTACTTC; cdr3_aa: CASSLEAIPSSYEQYF
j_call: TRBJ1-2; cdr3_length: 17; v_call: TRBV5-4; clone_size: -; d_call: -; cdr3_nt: TGTGCCAGCAGCTTGGGGGTAGGGGGGTGGTTGAACTATGGCTACACCTTC; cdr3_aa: CASSLGVGGWLNYGYTF
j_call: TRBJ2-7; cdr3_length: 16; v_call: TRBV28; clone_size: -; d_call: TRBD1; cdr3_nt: TGTGCCAGCAGTTACCCCGGGACAGGGGGCTCCTACGAGCAGTACTTC; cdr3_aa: CASSYPGTGGSYEQYF
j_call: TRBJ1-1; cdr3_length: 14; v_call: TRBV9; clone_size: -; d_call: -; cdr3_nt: TGTGCCAGCACCGGCAGGGAAGGTGGCTCTGAAGCTTTCTTT; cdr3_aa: CASTGREGGSEAFF
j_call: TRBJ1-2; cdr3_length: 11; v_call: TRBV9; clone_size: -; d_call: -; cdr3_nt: TGTGCCAGCGGACAGAACTATGGCTACACCTTC; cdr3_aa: CASGQNYGYTF
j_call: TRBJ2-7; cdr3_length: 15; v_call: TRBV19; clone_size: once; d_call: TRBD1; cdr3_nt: TGTGCCAGTCAGCCGGACAGGGGGAAAGACTACGAGCAGTACTTC; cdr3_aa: CASQPDRGKDYEQYF
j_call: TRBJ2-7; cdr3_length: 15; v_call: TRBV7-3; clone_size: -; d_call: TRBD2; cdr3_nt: TGTGCCAGCAGCTTAAAGCGGGAGGGCCTAGGAGAGCAGTACTTC; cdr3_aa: CASSLKREGLGEQYF
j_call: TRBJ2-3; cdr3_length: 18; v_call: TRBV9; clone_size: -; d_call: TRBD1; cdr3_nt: TGTGCCAGCAGCGTAGACCCCCCAGACAGGGAGATCACAGATACGCAGTATTTT; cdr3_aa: CASSVDPPDREITDTQYF
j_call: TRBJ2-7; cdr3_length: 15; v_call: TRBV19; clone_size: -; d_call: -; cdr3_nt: TGTGCCAGTAGTCCCCCGGGCACGGGGCCGGACGAGCAGTACTTC; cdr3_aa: CASSPPGTGPDEQYF
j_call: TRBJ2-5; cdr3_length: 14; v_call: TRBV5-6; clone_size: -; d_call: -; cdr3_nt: TGTGCCAGCAGCCCATCGAGTTACCAAGAGACCCAGTACTTC; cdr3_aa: CASSPSSYQETQYF
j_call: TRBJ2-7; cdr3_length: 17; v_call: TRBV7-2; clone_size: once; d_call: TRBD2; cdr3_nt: TGTGCCAGCAGCTTAGGGACTAGAGCTCCCCGGTACTACGAGCAGTACTTC; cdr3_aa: CASSLGTRAPRYYEQYF
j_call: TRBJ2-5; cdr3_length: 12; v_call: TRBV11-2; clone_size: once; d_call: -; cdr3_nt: TGTGCCAGCAGCTTCGGCCAAGAGACCCAGTACTTC; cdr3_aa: CASSFGQETQYF